Below, 10 T cell receptor beta chains from the same sample are listed, as sequenced in a study of blood T cell repertoires in COVID-19. Repertoires were generated with immunoSEQ multiplex PCR, while TCRdb's copy carries only in-frame clones and drops some. Of about 74,000 clones listed, 88% are singletons. The sequenced sample was peripheral blood. The receptors originated from a woman aged 80 or over with active or convalescent COVID-19.

The table lists this clone with a few counts. The V gene is TRBV6-2 or TRBV6-3, the J gene TRBJ1-5, with TRBD1 matching 7 bases. This CDR3 region has 19 residues. V shed 5 bases and J 0 bases; nucleotides not matched to a gene: 16. CDR1 and CDR2 (germline): MNHEY, SVGEGT. CDR3 protein: CASSLTPGTAKYSNQPQHF. CDR3 bases: TGTGCCAGCAGTCTCACCCCTGGGACAGCCAAATATAGCAATCAGCCCCAGCATTTT.

This rearrangement joins TRBV4-1 to TRBJ2-1, with 8 bases that match TRBD2. V lost 1 base, J lost 3 bases, and 2 bases stayed unmatched. This CDR3 has 15 residues. CDR1 and CDR2 (germline): MGHRA, YSYEKL. CDR3 nucleotides: TGCGCCAGCAGCCAAGGACTAGCGCTCTACAATGAGCAGTTCTTC. Amino acid sequence: CASSQGLALYNEQFF.

The genes are TRBV9 and TRBJ1-2; 7 positions match TRBD1. V trimming: 4 bases; J trimming: 6 bases; junction bases outside the gene matches: 9. This CDR3 has 14 amino acids. Germline V gene sequence: CDR1 SGDLS, CDR2 YYNGEE. The CDR3 sequence: CASSPRQGGNGYTF. CDR3 nucleotides: TGTGCCAGCAGCCCCCGACAGGGAGGAAATGGCTACACCTTC. Combining the CDR3 with reference TRBV9 and TRBJ1-2 gives the whole variable domain DSGVTQTPKHLITATGQRVTLRCSPRSGDLSVYWYQQSLDQGLQFLIQYYNGEERAKGNILERFSAQQFPDLHSELNLSSLELGDSALYFCASSPRQGGNGYTFGSGTRLTVV.

This chain connects TRBV6-2 or TRBV6-3 to TRBJ2-7, with TRBD1 matching 7 bases. Germline V gene sequence: CDR1 MNHEY, CDR2 SVGEGT. The CDR3 sequence is 15 residues long. V lost 5 bases, J lost 0 bases, and 7 bases stayed unmatched. CDR3 amino acids: CASSTTRQGSYEQYF. The CDR3 DNA is TGTGCCAGCAGTACCACCCGACAGGGCTCCTACGAGCAGTACTTC.

V is TRBV19 and J is TRBJ2-2; 13 nucleotides line up with TRBD2. The V segment lost 9 bases and the J segment 4 bases; nucleotides outside the gene matches: 2. CDR1 is LNHDA, CDR2 SQIVND, per germline (reference sequence). This CDR3 region has 14 residues. The CDR3 sequence: CASRLAGGTGELFF. The CDR3 DNA follows: TGTGCCAGCAGACTAGCGGGGGGCACCGGGGAGCTGTTTTTT.

The rearrangement joins TRBV7-2 to TRBJ2-7; D is possibly TRBD2 (6 bases). The CDR3 contains 15 residues. Germline V gene lookup returns CDR1 SGHTA and CDR2 FQGNSA. V dropped 5 bases and J dropped 7 bases, with 21 bases sitting between them. CDR3 amino acids: CASSPRWGRRGEQYF. CDR3 nucleotides: TGTGCCAGCAGCCCCCGCTGGGGCCGTCGGGGGGAGCAGTACTTC.

The genes are TRBV15 and TRBJ2-1; weak D call: TRBD2 (6 bases). Trimming cost V 0 bases and J 4 bases, with 25 bases left between them. CDR1 and CDR2 from the germline V gene are LNHNV and YYDKDF (reference sequence). The CDR3 contains 20 residues. This chain's CDR3 is CATSRDLAIVEGRLYNEQFF. CDR3 sequence (DNA): TGTGCCACCAGCAGAGATCTTGCGATAGTGGAGGGCAGACTGTACAATGAGCAGTTCTTC.

The chain carries TRBV9 and TRBJ2-3; D is ambiguous. Germline CDR1 is SGDLS and CDR2 is YYNGEE. Trimming cost V 4 bases and J 0 bases, with 15 bases left between them. The CDR3 consists of 16 residues. In DNA, the CDR3 is TGTGCCAGCAGCCCTAGAGGAGAAACGAGCACAGATACGCAGTATTTT. It yields the protein CASSPRGETSTDTQYF.

The V call is TRBV5-4, the J call TRBJ2-2; D is undetermined. The length of the CDR3 is 15 residues. From germline, CDR1 is SGHNT and CDR2 YYREEE (reference sequence). V gave up 0 bases and J gave up 3 bases, with 9 bases separating them. CDR3 sequence reads: CASSLGTTYTGELFF. CDR3 in DNA: TGTGCCAGCAGCTTGGGTACTACCTACACCGGGGAGCTGTTTTTT.

The chain links TRBV18 to TRBJ1-2; no reliable D call. V dropped 1 base and J dropped 11 bases, with 17 bases sitting between them. CDR1 is KGHSH, CDR2 LQKENI, per germline. This CDR3 contains 14 residues. The CDR3 protein is CASSPRAETEAYTF. Here the CDR3 DNA reads TGTGCCAGCTCACCACGGGCGGAAACGGAGGCGTACACCTTC.